This T cell receptor beta chain was identified during a study of T cells in Graves' hyperthyroidism and ophthalmopathy. Findings and limits, study-wide: Before onset, by a median of approximately 6.8 months, the model predicted ophthalmopathy.

This clonotype showed up just a few times. Its antigen is not known. Amplification yielded TCR beta CDR3 regions, with RNA transcripts as the source. The HTBI set primed first-round TCR CDR3 RT-PCR. MiXCR, run by TCRdb on the multiplex PCR reads, gives a single entry per CDR3 protein. This sample has under 750,000 distinct CDR3 sequences, with roughly a sixth found just once. The study enrolled patients aged 18 to 65 with newly diagnosed hyperthyroidism of under 2 months' duration. PBMCs were sourced from more than 7.5 ml fresh peripheral blood. The TCR sequence derives from a woman aged 45 to 65 with Graves' hyperthyroidism that later progressed to Graves' ophthalmopathy. The sample was blood.

The CDR3 nucleotides are TGTGCCAGCAGCCCGGGACTAGCTAGTGACGAGCAGTACTTC. This encodes CASSPGLASDEQYF. The V gene is TRBV3-1, the J gene TRBJ2-7; TRBD2 aligns across 9 bases. Germline V gives CDR1 LGHDT, CDR2 YNNKEL (reference sequence). The V and J ends lost 4 bases and 5 bases, in that order; junction bases with no gene match: 6. The length of the CDR3 is 14 residues.